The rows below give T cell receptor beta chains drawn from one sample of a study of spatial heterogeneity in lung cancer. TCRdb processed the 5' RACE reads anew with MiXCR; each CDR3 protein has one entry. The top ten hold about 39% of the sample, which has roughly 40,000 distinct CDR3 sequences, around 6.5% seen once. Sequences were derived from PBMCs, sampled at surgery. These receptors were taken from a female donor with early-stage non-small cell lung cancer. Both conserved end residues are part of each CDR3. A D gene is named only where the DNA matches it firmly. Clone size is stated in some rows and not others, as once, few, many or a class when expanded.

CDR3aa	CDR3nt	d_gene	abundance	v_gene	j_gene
CASSPVGKEAFF	TGTGCCAGCTCACCTGTCGGTAAGGAAGCTTTCTTT	-	many	TRBV18	TRBJ1-1
CASSPPGHGYTF	TGTGCCAGCTCACCCCCCGGCCACGGCTACACCTTC	-	-	TRBV18	TRBJ1-2
CSAIESTGRPYEQYF	TGCAGTGCTATAGAATCTACAGGGCGTCCATACGAGCAGTACTTC	-	-	TRBV20-1	TRBJ2-7
CASSLGLAGAYEQYF	TGTGCCAGCAGTTTGGGACTAGCGGGGGCCTACGAGCAGTACTTC	TRBD2	many	TRBV12-3/TRBV12-4	TRBJ2-7
CASSSGQGRDQPQHF	TGCGCCAGCAGCAGCGGACAGGGAAGGGATCAGCCCCAGCATTTT	TRBD1	-	TRBV5-1	TRBJ1-5
CASSQGTSSYNEQFF	TGTGCCAGCAGCCAAGGGACTAGTTCCTACAATGAGCAGTTCTTC	TRBD2	-	TRBV3-1	TRBJ2-1
CASSRTGGDEQYF	TGTGCCAGCAGCCGGACAGGAGGGGACGAGCAGTACTTC	-	-	TRBV7-9	TRBJ2-7
CASSLRGRETYEQYF	TGCGCCAGCAGCTTAAGGGGCCGGGAAACCTACGAGCAGTACTTC	-	many	TRBV5-1	TRBJ2-7
CASSLLGAQAKNIQYF	TGTGCCAGCAGCTTATTAGGGGCTCAGGCCAAAAACATTCAGTACTTC	-	many	TRBV7-2	TRBJ2-4
CASSRLFRGRFDNEQFF	TGTGCCAGCAGTCGCCTCTTCAGGGGGCGATTCGATAATGAGCAGTTCTTC	TRBD1	-	TRBV28	TRBJ2-1
CASSVAGNSGGRETQYF	TGTGCCAGCAGCGTGGCAGGGAACAGTGGGGGTAGAGAGACCCAGTACTTC	-	few	TRBV9	TRBJ2-5
CASSYREGYAYYEQYF	TGTGCCAGCAGTTACCGCGAGGGATATGCCTATTACGAGCAGTACTTC	-	many	TRBV6-2/TRBV6-3	TRBJ2-7
CASSELGEGSREQYF	TGTGCCAGCAGTGAATTGGGCGAGGGATCGCGCGAGCAGTACTTC	-	many	TRBV25-1	TRBJ2-7
CASGPNSGLDEQYF	TGTGCTAGTGGCCCGAATAGCGGTCTCGACGAGCAGTACTTC	-	many	TRBV12-5	TRBJ2-7
CARWMWSNEKLFF	TGTGCCAGGTGGATGTGGTCTAATGAAAAACTGTTTTTT	-	many	TRBV21-1	TRBJ1-4
CASSYSYGQRVNEKLFF	TGTGCCAGCAGTTACTCCTATGGGCAGCGGGTCAATGAAAAACTGTTTTTT	-	few	TRBV6-5	TRBJ1-4
CASTTQPPLNTEAFF	TGTGCCAGCACTACCCAGCCGCCCCTGAACACTGAAGCTTTCTTT	-	many	TRBV12-3/TRBV12-4	TRBJ1-1
CSARVNIQYF	TGCAGTGCCCGGGTAAACATTCAGTACTTC	-	many	TRBV20-1	TRBJ2-4
CAISEITNVENGYTF	TGTGCCATCAGTGAGATCACGAATGTGGAGAATGGCTACACCTTC	-	many	TRBV10-3	TRBJ1-2
CSARGDKNTEAFF	TGCAGTGCTAGGGGGGACAAAAACACTGAAGCTTTCTTT	-	-	TRBV20-1	TRBJ1-1
CASSVEGATDTQYF	TGTGCCAGCAGCGTAGAGGGGGCCACAGATACGCAGTATTTT	TRBD1	many	TRBV9	TRBJ2-3
CASSRIEQFF	TGTGCCAGCAGTCGGATTGAGCAGTTCTTC	-	few	TRBV12-3/TRBV12-4	TRBJ2-1
CASSLSHMGHLSSGNTIYF	TGTGCCAGCAGCTTGAGCCACATGGGACACCTAAGCTCTGGAAACACCATATATTTT	-	-	TRBV5-6	TRBJ1-3
CAFKPGQGFNPGELFF	TGTGCCTTTAAACCGGGACAGGGCTTTAATCCCGGGGAGCTGTTTTTT	TRBD1	once	TRBV30	TRBJ2-2
CASSLPGTALEEQYF	TGTGCCAGCAGTCTACCAGGGACAGCCTTGGAGGAGCAGTACTTC	TRBD1	few	TRBV27	TRBJ2-7
CSARARGGDQPQHF	TGCAGTGCTAGAGCCCGAGGGGGCGATCAGCCCCAGCATTTT	TRBD1	-	TRBV20-1	TRBJ1-5
CASSFGTIWEQYF	TGTGCCAGCAGCTTTGGGACTATCTGGGAGCAGTACTTC	TRBD2	-	TRBV7-8	TRBJ2-7
CASRGTGREKLFF	TGTGCCAGCAGGGGGACAGGGCGGGAAAAACTGTTTTTT	TRBD1	many	TRBV12-3/TRBV12-4	TRBJ1-4
CASSCGSTTNYGYTF	TGTGCCAGCAGTTGCGGCAGCACGACGAACTATGGCTACACCTTC	-	few	TRBV6-2/TRBV6-3	TRBJ1-2
CASSSRGGSRMTFYEQYF	TGTGCCAGCAGTTCGCGGGGGGGATCCCGCATGACATTCTACGAGCAGTACTTC	TRBD2	many	TRBV27	TRBJ2-7
CASSLDRISNQPQHF	TGTGCCAGCAGCTTAGACAGGATTAGCAATCAGCCCCAGCATTTT	-	-	TRBV7-8	TRBJ1-5
CASSLGSQPQHF	TGTGCCAGCAGTTTAGGGAGTCAGCCCCAGCATTTT	-	many	TRBV12-3/TRBV12-4	TRBJ1-5
CASNTGINNEQFF	TGTGCCAGCAATACCGGGATAAACAATGAGCAGTTCTTC	-	few	TRBV2	TRBJ2-1
CASSQGGFSPYEQYF	TGTGCCAGCAGCCAAGGCGGTTTCTCCCCCTACGAGCAGTACTTC	-	many	TRBV3-1	TRBJ2-7
CSATGTSGETYNEQFF	TGCAGTGCCACCGGGACTAGCGGGGAAACCTACAATGAGCAGTTCTTC	TRBD2	many	TRBV20-1	TRBJ2-1
CARKNSPLHF	TGCGCCAGGAAAAATTCACCCCTCCACTTT	-	many	TRBV10-1	TRBJ1-6
CASSGWTSNEQFF	TGTGCCAGCAGTGGATGGACTAGCAATGAGCAGTTCTTC	TRBD2	many	TRBV25-1	TRBJ2-1
CASSLVGSNTEAFF	TGTGCCAGCAGCTTAGTAGGCAGTAACACTGAAGCTTTCTTT	-	many	TRBV7-8	TRBJ1-1
CASSLGTPIQETQYF	TGTGCCAGCAGCTTAGGGACCCCTATCCAAGAGACCCAGTACTTC	-	many	TRBV7-2	TRBJ2-5
CASSLGPTSGEKTQYF	TGTGCCAGCAGCTTAGGGCCCACTAGCGGGGAGAAGACCCAGTACTTC	TRBD2	many	TRBV7-9	TRBJ2-5
CASSTPAGTEAFF	TGTGCCAGCAGTACTCCTGCGGGAACTGAAGCTTTCTTT	-	many	TRBV6-2/TRBV6-3	TRBJ1-1
CASSGYRGGADTQYF	TGTGCCAGCAGCGGATACAGGGGAGGAGCAGATACGCAGTATTTT	-	few	TRBV7-9	TRBJ2-3
CASSLGEDGHNTEAFF	TGTGCCAGCTCACTTGGGGAGGATGGGCACAACACTGAAGCTTTCTTT	-	many	TRBV18	TRBJ1-1
CSVVSMDDNTEAFF	TGCAGCGTTGTCAGTATGGACGACAACACTGAAGCTTTCTTT	-	few	TRBV29-1	TRBJ1-1
CASSDQAASGELFF	TGCGCCAGCAGCGATCAGGCGGCGTCCGGGGAGCTGTTTTTT	-	few	TRBV5-1	TRBJ2-2
CASRTQPNTEAFF	TGTGCCAGCAGGACACAGCCGAACACTGAAGCTTTCTTT	-	few	TRBV28	TRBJ1-1
CASSLDGEFNQPQHF	TGTGCCAGCAGCTTGGATGGGGAATTCAATCAGCCCCAGCATTTT	-	many	TRBV7-2	TRBJ1-5
CASSTGGTQYNEQFF	TGTGCCAGCAGCACAGGGGGCACGCAATACAATGAGCAGTTCTTC	TRBD1	few	TRBV6-5	TRBJ2-1
CASSLRVTSGGLGTQYF	TGTGCCAGCAGCTTGAGGGTAACTAGCGGGGGACTGGGGACGCAGTATTTT	TRBD2	few	TRBV5-4	TRBJ2-3
CASRGALGSSTNEKLFF	TGTGCCAGTAGAGGTGCCTTGGGCAGCTCAACTAATGAAAAACTGTTTTTT	-	many	TRBV19	TRBJ1-4
CASAQAGAYNEQFF	TGTGCCAGCGCCCAAGCGGGGGCCTACAATGAGCAGTTCTTC	TRBD2	many	TRBV7-3	TRBJ2-1
CASRSELGGARTGELFF	TGCGCCAGCAGGTCGGAGTTGGGCGGGGCTCGCACCGGGGAGCTGTTTTTT	-	-	TRBV5-1	TRBJ2-2
CASRRGQPNEKLFF	TGTGCCAGCAGGAGAGGACAGCCTAATGAAAAACTGTTTTTT	-	many	TRBV12-3/TRBV12-4	TRBJ1-4
CASSSTSGGAPYEQYF	TGTGCCAGCAGCTCGACTAGCGGGGGGGCCCCCTACGAGCAGTACTTC	TRBD2	-	TRBV7-2	TRBJ2-7